The clone carrying this TCR beta chain came up once. Its specificity is unknown. The input for sorted-subset replicate PCRs was around 0.2 ug DNA, 30,000 or so T cell genomes. The method was immunoSEQ multiplex PCR; TCRdb's version includes in-frame clones alone and lacks a portion of them. The sample has fewer than 2.5 million clones; roughly 93% are singletons. This entry is derived from a study of shared clonotypes between healthy human individuals. Study outcomes and limitations: Rarefaction demonstrated incomplete sorted-subset sequencing despite large depth.

CDR3 length equals 16 residues. The germline gives CDR1 ENHRY, CDR2 SYGVKD. V gave up 4 bases and J gave up 0 bases, with 13 bases separating them. Memory CD4+ cells were the fraction left after CD45RA+ naive selection. The rearrangement joins TRBV10-3 to TRBJ2-1; no reliable D call. The material sequenced was naive CD4+ T cells from PBMCs. Specified subset: CD45RA+ positively selected. This receptor was identified in a man aged 18 to 30 in good health. Some clones in this sample may be carry-over from other donors' samples. CDR3 DNA: TGTGCCATCAGTGTAGGCCCAGTGAGCTCCTACAATGAGCAGTTCTTC. Its translation: CAISVGPVSSYNEQFF.